This T cell receptor (beta chain) is from a study of T cell responses to AZD1222 COVID-19 vaccine. Across the study: Doses given second, at about 4 or about 12 weeks, were pooled. Study outcomes and limitations: With two AZD1222 doses given, Spike-specific TCR breadth and depth both rose. Along spike, vaccine-associated CD4 TCRs were found throughout, with dominance at 160-218 and 743-854.

Assay used: immunoSEQ multiplex PCR; TCRdb lists only in-frame clones, some missing. The data hold 110,000 to 150,000 clones, with approximately 89% observed a single time. J gave up 5 bases and V 6 bases, and 10 bases lay outside the gene matches. The CDR3 contains 14 residues. Germline V gene sequence: CDR1 SNHLY, CDR2 FYNNEI. Concerning this clone: Its specificity is not known.

This clonotype was sampled from an adult in good health. The chain uses TRBV2 and TRBJ2-7; 7 bases fit TRBD1. Specimen: peripheral blood, collected on day 0 of AZD1222 vaccination. The CDR3 sequence is CASSDTDRVHEQYF. CDR3 nucleotide sequence: TGTGCCAGCAGCGACACTGACAGGGTCCACGAGCAGTACTTC. Supplemented by reference TRBV2 and TRBJ2-7, the full variable domain reads EPEVTQTPSHQVTQMGQEVILRCVPISNHLYFYWYRQILGQKVEFLVSFYNNEISEKSEIFDDQFSVERPDGSNFTLKIRSTKLEDSAMYFCASSDTDRVHEQYFGPGTRLTVT.